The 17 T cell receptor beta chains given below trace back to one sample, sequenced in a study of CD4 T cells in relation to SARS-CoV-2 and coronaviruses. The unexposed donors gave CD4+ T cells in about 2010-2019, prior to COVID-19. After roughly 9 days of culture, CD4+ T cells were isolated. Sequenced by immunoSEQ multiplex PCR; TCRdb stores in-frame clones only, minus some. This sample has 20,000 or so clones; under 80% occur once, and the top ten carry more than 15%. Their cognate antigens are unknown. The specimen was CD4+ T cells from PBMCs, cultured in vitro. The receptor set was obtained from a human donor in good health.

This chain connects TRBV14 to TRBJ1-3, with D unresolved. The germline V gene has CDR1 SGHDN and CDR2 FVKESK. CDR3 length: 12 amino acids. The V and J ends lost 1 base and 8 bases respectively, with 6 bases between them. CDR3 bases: TGTGCCAGCAGCCAAGCTGACTACACCATATATTTT. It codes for CASSQADYTIYF. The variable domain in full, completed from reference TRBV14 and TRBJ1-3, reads EAGVTQFPSHSVIEKGQTVTLRCDPISGHDNLYWYRRVMGKEIKFLLHFVKESKQDESGMPNNRFLAERTGGTYSTLKVQPAELEDSGVYFCASSQADYTIYFGEGSWLTVV.

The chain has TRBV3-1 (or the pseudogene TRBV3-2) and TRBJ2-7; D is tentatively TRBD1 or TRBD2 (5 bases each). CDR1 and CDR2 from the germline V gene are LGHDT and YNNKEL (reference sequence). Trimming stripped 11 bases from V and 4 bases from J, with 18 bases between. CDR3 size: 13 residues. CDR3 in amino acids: CAAGRGQTYEQYF. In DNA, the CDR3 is TGTGCCGCCGGACGGGGCCAGACATACGAGCAGTACTTC.

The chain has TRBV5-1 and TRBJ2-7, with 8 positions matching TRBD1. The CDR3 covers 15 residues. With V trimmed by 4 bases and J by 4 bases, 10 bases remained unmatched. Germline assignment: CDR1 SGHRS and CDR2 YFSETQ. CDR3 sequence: CASSPGQGIRYEQYF. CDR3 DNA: TGCGCCAGCAGCCCCGGACAGGGAATTAGGTACGAGCAGTACTTC.

CDR3 nucleotides: TGCGCCAGCAGCTTGGTCGGAACGATCTACAATGAGCAGTTCTTC. It encodes CASSLVGTIYNEQFF. V is TRBV5-1 and J is TRBJ2-1, with D unresolved. The CDR3 is made up of 15 amino acids. CDR1 SGHRS and CDR2 YFSETQ come from the germline V gene. Trimming removed 0 bases at V and 3 bases at J, with 10 bases between.

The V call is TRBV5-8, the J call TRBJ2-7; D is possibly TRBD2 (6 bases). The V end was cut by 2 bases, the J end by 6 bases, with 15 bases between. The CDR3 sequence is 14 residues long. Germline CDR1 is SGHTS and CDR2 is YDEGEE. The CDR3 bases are TGTGCCAGCAGCTTTGGGACTTCCTGGGGCGAGCAGTACTTC. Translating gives CASSFGTSWGEQYF.

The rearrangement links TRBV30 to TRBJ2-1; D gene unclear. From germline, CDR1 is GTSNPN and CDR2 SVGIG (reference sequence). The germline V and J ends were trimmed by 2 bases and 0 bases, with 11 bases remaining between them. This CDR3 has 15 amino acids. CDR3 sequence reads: CAWSQRRSSYNEQFF. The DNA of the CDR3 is TGTGCCTGGAGTCAAAGGAGAAGCTCCTACAATGAGCAGTTCTTC. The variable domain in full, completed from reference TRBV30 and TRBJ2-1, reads SQTIHQWPATLVQPVGSPLSLECTVEGTSNPNLYWYRQAAGRGLQLLFYSVGIGQISSEVPQNLSASRPQDRQFILSSKKLLLSDSGFYLCAWSQRRSSYNEQFFGPGTRLTVL.

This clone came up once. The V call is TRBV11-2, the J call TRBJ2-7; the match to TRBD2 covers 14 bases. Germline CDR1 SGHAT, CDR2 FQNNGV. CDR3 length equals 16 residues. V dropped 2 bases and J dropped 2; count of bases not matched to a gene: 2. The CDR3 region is CASSLRLAGGAYEQYF. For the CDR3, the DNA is TGTGCCAGCAGCTTACGACTAGCGGGAGGGGCCTACGAGCAGTACTTC.

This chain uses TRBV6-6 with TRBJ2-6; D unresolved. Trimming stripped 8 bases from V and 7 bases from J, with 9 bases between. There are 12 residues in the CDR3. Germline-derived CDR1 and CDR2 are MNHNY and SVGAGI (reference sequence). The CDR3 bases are TGTGCCAGCGGCCCCGATGCCAACGTCCTGACTTTC. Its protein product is CASGPDANVLTF.

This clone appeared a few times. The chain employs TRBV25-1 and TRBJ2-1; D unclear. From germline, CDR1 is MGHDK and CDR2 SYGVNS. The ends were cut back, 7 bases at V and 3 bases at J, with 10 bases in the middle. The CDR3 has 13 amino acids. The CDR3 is CASTHTVYNEQFF. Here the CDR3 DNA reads TGTGCCAGCACTCATACAGTCTACAATGAGCAGTTCTTC.

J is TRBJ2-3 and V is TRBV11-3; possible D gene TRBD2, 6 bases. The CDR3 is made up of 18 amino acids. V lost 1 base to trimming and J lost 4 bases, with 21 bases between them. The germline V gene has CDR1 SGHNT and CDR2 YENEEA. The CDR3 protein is CASSLGSRWGEEADTQYF. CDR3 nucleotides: TGTGCCAGCAGCTTAGGCTCCAGATGGGGGGAAGAAGCAGATACGCAGTATTTT.

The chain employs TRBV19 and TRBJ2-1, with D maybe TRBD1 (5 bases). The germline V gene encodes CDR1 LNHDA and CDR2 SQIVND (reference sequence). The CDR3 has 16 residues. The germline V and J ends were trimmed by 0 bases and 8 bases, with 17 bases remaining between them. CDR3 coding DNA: TGTGCCAGTAGTATAGATGGGCGCAGGGCTTTGGATGAGCAGTTCTTC. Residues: CASSIDGRRALDEQFF. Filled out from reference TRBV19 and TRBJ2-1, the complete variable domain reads DGGITQSPKYLFRKEGQNVTLSCEQNLNHDAMYWYRQDPGQGLRLIYYSQIVNDFQKGDIAEGYSVSREKKESFPLTVTSAQKNPTAFYLCASSIDGRRALDEQFFGPGTRLTVL.

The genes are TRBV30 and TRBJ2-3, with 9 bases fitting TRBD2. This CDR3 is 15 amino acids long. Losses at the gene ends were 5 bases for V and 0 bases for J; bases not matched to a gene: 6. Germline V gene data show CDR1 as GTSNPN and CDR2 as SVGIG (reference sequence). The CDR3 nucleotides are TGTGCCTGGGGTACTAGCGGGTATAGCACAGATACGCAGTATTTT. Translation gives CAWGTSGYSTDTQYF.

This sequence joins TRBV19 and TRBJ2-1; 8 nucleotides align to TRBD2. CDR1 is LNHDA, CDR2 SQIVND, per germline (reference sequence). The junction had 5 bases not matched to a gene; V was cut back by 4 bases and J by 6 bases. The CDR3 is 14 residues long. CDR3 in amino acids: CASSRRTSRNEQFF. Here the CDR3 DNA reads TGTGCCAGTAGTAGAAGGACTAGCCGCAATGAGCAGTTCTTC.

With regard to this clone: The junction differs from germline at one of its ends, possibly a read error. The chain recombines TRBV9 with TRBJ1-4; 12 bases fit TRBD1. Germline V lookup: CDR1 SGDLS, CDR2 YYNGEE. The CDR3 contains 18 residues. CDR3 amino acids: CASSVDPGQGATNEKLFF. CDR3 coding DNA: TGTGCCAGCAGCGTAGACCCGGGACAGGGGGCAACGAATGAAAAACTGTTTTTT. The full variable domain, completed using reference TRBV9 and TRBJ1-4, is DSGVTQTPKHLITATGQRVTLRCSPRSGDLSVYWYQQSLDQGLQFLIQYYNGEERAKGNILERFSAQQFPDLHSELNLSSLELGDSALYFCASSVDPGQGATNEKLFFGSGTQLSVL.

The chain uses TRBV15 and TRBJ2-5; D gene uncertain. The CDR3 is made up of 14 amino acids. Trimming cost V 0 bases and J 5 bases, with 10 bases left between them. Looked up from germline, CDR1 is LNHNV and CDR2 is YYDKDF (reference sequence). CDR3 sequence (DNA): TGTGCCACCAGCAGAGAAAGGGCATTGGAGACCCAGTACTTC. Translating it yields CATSRERALETQYF. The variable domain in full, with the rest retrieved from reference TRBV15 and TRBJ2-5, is DAMVIQNPRYQVTQFGKPVTLSCSQTLNHNVMYWYQQKSSQAPKLLFHYYDKDFNNEADTPDNFQSRRPNTSFCFLDIRSPGLGDTAMYLCATSRERALETQYFGPGTRLLVL.

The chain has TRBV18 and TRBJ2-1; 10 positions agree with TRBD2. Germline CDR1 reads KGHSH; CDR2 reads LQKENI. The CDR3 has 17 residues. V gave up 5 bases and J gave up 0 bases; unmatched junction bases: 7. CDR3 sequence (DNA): TGTGCCAGCTCAGCCGGGACTAGCGTATACTCCTACAATGAGCAGTTCTTC. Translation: CASSAGTSVYSYNEQFF.

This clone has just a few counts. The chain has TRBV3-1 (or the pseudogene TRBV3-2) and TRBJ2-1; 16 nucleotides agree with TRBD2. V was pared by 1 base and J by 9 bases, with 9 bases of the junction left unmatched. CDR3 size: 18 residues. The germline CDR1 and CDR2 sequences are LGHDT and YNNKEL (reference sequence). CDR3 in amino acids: CASSQVGGTSGRAREQFF. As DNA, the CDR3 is TGTGCCAGCAGCCAAGTCGGGGGGACTAGCGGGAGGGCCCGTGAGCAGTTCTTC.